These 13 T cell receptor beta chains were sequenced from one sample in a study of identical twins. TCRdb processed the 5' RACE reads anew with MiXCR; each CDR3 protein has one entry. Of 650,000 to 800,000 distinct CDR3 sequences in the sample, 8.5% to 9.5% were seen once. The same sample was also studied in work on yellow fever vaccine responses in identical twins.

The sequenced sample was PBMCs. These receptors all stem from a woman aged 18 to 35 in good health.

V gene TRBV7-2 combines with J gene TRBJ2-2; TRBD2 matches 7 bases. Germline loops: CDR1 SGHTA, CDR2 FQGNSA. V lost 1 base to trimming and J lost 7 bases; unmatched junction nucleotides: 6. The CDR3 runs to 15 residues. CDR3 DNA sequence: TGTGCCAGCAGCTTAGTGTTCGGGGGGTACGGGGAGCTGTTTTTT. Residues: CASSLVFGGYGELFF.

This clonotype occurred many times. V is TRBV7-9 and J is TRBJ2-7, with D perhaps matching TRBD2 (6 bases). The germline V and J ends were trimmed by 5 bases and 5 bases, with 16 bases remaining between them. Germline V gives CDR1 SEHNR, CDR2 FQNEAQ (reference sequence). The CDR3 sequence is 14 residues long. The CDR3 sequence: CASSTPTRFHEQYF. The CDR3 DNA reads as TGTGCCAGCAGCACCCCGACTAGGTTCCACGAGCAGTACTTC.

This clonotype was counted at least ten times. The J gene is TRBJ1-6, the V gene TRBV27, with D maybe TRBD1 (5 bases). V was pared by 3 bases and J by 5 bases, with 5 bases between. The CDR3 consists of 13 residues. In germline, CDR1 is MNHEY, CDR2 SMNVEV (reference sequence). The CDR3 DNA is TGTGCCAGCAGTTTGACAGATAATTCACCCCTCCACTTT. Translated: CASSLTDNSPLHF.

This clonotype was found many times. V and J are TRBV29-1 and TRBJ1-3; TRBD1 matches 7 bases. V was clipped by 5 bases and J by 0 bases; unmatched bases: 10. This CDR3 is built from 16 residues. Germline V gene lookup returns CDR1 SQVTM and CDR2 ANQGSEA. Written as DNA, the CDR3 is TGCAGCGTTCGACCGACAGGGCCGAGCTCTGGAAACACCATATATTTT. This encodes CSVRPTGPSSGNTIYF.

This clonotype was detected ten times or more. The CDR3 sequence: CASSYEDGLNTQYF. DNA for the CDR3: TGTGCCAGCAGTTACGAGGACGGACTAAATACGCAGTATTTT. The chain recombines TRBV6-5 with TRBJ2-3; D perhaps matches TRBD2 (6 bases). The ends were cut back, 2 bases at V and 7 bases at J, with 13 bases in the middle. CDR3 length: 14 amino acids. The germline gives CDR1 MNHEY, CDR2 SVGAGI.

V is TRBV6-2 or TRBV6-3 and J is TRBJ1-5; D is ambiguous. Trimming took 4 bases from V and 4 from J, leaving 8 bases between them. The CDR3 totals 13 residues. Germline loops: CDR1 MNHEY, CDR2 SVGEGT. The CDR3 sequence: CASSSAENQPQHF. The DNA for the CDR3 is TGTGCCAGCAGTTCTGCCGAAAATCAGCCCCAGCATTTT.

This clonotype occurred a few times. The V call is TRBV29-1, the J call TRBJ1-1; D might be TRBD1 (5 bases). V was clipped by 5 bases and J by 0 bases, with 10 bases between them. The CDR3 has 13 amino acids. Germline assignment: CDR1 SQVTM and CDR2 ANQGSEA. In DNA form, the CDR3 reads TGCAGCGTTTTGGACATTTTGAACACTGAAGCTTTCTTT. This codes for CSVLDILNTEAFF.

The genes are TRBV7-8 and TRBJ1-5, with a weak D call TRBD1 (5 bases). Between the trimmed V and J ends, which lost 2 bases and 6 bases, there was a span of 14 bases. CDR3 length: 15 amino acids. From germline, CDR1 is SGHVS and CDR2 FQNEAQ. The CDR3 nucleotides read TGTGCCAGCAGCTTAAATGCGTTAGGGGTTCAGCCCCAGCATTTT. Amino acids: CASSLNALGVQPQHF.

CDR3 sequence reads: CSVDFGTSSYEQYF. The CDR3 DNA is TGCAGCGTTGACTTCGGGACCAGCTCCTACGAGCAGTACTTC. The chain recombines TRBV29-1 with TRBJ2-7; the D call may be TRBD1 or TRBD2 (5 bases each). The germline V gene encodes CDR1 SQVTM and CDR2 ANQGSEA. The CDR3 loop spans 14 amino acids. V lost 3 bases to trimming and J lost 0 bases, with 12 bases between them.

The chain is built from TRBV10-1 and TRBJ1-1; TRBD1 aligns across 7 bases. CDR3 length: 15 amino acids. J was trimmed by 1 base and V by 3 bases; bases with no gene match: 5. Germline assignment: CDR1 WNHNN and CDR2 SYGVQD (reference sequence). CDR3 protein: CASSEAGTANTEAFF. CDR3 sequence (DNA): TGCGCCAGCAGTGAAGCCGGGACAGCGAACACTGAAGCTTTCTTT.

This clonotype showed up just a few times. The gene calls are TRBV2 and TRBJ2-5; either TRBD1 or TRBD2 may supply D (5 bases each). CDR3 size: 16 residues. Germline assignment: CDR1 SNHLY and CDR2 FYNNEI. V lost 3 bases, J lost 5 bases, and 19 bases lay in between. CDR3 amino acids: CASSDRGANPEETQYF. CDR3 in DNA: TGTGCCAGCAGTGATCGAGGGGCGAATCCAGAGGAGACCCAGTACTTC. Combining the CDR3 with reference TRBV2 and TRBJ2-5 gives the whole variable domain EPEVTQTPSHQVTQMGQEVILRCVPISNHLYFYWYRQILGQKVEFLVSFYNNEISEKSEIFDDQFSVERPDGSNFTLKIRSTKLEDSAMYFCASSDRGANPEETQYFGPGTRLLVL.

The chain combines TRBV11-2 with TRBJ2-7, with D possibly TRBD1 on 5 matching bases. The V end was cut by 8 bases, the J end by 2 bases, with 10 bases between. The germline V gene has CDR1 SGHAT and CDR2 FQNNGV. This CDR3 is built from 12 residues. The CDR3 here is CASGRVAYEQYF. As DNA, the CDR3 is TGTGCCAGCGGCAGGGTGGCCTACGAGCAGTACTTC.

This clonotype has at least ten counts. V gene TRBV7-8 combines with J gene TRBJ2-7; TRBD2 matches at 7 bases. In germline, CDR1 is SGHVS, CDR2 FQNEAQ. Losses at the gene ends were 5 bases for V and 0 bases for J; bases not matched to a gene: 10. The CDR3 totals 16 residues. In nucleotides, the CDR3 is TGTGCCAGCAGCGCAGCGGGACTCCTGAGCTCCTACGAGCAGTACTTC. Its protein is CASSAAGLLSSYEQYF.